This T cell receptor beta chain was sequenced during a study of TIL therapy for anti-PD-1-resistant metastatic lung cancer. Background on the study: By whole-exome sequencing, median non-synonymous tumor mutation burden was roughly 1.6 mutations per megabase.

Time point of the sample: pre-treatment sample, taken before nivolumab and TIL therapy. The tumor samples were excised metastases, mostly pleural nodules or supraclavicular lymph nodes. Progressing patients received lymphodepletion, expanded TIL infusion and IL-2. Adults with stage 4 NSCLC were enrolled in a phase I trial. Study observations and caveats: TIL cultures after expansion showed higher clonality and lower diversity than baseline tumor (median 6% vs 31%).

The libraries were made with immunoSEQ v3. The table came from immunoSEQ multiplex PCR; TCRdb's copy has only in-frame clones and leaves some out. The repertoire has about 4,800 clones, around 66% of them found once; the top ten carry roughly a tenth. This clone has a handful of counts. The antigen is not known. Per the germline V gene, CDR1 is LNHDA and CDR2 is SQIVND (reference sequence). V trimming: 4 bases; J trimming: 4 bases; junction bases outside the gene matches: 5. CDR3 length: 15 amino acids. The origin of this receptor is a man in his sixties or seventies with non-small cell lung cancer. The J gene is TRBJ2-1, the V gene TRBV19, with 9 bases that match TRBD1. The starting material was tumor tissue, obtained at baseline. CDR3 in amino acids: CASSRTGGSYNEQFF. CDR3 bases: TGTGCCAGTAGTAGAACAGGGGGCAGTTACAATGAGCAGTTCTTC.